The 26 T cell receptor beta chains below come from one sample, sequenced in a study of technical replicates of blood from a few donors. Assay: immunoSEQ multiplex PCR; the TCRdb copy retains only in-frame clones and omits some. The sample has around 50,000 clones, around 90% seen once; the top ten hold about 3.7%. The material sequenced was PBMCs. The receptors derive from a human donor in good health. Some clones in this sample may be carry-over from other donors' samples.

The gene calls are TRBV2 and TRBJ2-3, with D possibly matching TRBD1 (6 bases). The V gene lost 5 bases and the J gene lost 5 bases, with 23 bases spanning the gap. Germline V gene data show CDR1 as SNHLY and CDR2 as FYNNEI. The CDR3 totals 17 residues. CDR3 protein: CASSPPGFAGVIDTQYF. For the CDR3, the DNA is TGTGCCAGCAGTCCCCCGGGTTTTGCAGGGGTCATAGATACGCAGTATTTT.

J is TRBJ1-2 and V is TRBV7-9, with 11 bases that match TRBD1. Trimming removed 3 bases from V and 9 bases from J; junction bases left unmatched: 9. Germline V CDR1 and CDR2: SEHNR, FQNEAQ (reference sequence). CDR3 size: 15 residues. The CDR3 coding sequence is TGTGCCAGCAGCTTCCCGGGACAGGGGGTATTTAGCTACACCTTC. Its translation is CASSFPGQGVFSYTF.

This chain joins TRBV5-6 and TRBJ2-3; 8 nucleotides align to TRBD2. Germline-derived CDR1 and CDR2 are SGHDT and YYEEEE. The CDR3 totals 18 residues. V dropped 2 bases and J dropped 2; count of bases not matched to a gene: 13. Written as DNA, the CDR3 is TGTGCCAGCAGCTTTGTATATTATGCAGCGGGGGCCACAGATACGCAGTATTTT. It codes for CASSFVYYAAGATDTQYF. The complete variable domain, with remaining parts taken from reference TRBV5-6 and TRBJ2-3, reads DAGVTQSPTHLIKTRGQQVTLRCSPKSGHDTVSWYQQALGQGPQFIFQYYEEEERQRGNFPDRFSGHQFPNYSSELNVNALLLGDSALYLCASSFVYYAAGATDTQYFGPGTRLTVL.

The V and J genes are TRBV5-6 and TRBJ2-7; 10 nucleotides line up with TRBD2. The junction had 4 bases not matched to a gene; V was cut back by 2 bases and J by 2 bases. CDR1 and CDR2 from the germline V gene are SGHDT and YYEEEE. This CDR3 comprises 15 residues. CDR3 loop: CASSLAGGVPYEQYF. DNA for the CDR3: TGTGCCAGCAGCTTAGCGGGGGGGGTTCCCTACGAGCAGTACTTC.

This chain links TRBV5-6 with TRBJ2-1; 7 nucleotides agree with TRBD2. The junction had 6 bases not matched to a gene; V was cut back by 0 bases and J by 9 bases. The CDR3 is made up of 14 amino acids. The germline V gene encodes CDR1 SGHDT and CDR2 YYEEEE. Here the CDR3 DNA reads TGTGCCAGCAGCTTGGACGGACTAGGTTGTGAGCAGTTCTTC. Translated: CASSLDGLGCEQFF.

In DNA form, the CDR3 reads TGCGCCAGCAGCACTCCCGGGACAGGGAACTACGAGCAGTACTTC. This translates into CASSTPGTGNYEQYF. The chain has TRBV5-1 and TRBJ2-7; 9 bases agree with TRBD1. Germline-derived CDR1 and CDR2 are SGHRS and YFSETQ. V was clipped by 4 bases and J by 3 bases; unmatched bases: 8. There are 15 residues in the CDR3.

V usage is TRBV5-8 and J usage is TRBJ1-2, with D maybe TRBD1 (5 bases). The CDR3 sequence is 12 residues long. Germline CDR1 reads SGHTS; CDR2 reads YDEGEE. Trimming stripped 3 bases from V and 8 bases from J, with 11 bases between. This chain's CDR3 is CASSYKRQGYTF. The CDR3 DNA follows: TGTGCCAGCAGCTATAAACGACAGGGCTACACCTTC.

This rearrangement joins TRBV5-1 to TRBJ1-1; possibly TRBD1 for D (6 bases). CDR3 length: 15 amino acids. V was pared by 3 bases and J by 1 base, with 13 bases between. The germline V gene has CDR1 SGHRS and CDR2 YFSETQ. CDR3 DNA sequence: TGCGCCAGCAGCTGGGCCCCGACAGGGAACACTGAAGCTTTCTTT. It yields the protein CASSWAPTGNTEAFF.

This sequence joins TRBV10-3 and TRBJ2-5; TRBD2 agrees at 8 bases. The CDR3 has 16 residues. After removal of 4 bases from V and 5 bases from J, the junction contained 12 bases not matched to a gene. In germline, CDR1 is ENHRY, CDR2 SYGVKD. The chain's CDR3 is CAISGATSEERETQYF. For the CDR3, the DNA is TGTGCCATCAGTGGTGCGACTAGCGAGGAACGGGAGACCCAGTACTTC.

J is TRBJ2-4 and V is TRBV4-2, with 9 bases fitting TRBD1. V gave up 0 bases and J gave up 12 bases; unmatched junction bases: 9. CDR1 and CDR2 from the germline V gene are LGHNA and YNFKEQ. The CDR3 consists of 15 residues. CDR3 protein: CASSQEVGTGWNQYF. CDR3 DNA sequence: TGTGCCAGCAGCCAAGAGGTTGGGACAGGGTGGAATCAGTACTTC.

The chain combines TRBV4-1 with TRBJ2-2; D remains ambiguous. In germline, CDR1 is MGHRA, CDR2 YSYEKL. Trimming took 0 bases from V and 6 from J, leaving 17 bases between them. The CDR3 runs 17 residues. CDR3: CASSQESGQVISGELFF. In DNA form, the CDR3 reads TGCGCCAGCAGCCAAGAATCCGGCCAGGTTATCTCCGGGGAGCTGTTTTTT.

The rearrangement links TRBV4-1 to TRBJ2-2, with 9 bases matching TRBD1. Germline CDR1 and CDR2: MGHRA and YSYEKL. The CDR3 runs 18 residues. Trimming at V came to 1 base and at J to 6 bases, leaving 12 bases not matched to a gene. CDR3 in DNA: TGCGCCAGCAGCCAAGTCGTTATATACAGGGGGCTCGCCGGGGAGCTGTTTTTT. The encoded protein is CASSQVVIYRGLAGELFF.

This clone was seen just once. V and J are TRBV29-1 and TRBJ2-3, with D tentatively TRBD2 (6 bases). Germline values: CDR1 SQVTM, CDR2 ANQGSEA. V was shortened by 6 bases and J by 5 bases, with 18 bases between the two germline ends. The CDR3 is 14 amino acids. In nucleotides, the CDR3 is TGCAGCGTGGGCAATAGCGGAGTCAGAGATACGCAGTATTTT. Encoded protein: CSVGNSGVRDTQYF.

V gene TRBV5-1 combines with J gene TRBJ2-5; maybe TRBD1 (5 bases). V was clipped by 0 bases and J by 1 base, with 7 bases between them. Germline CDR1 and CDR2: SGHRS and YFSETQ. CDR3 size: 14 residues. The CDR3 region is CASSLGQIQETQYF. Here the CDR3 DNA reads TGCGCCAGCAGCTTGGGACAGATCCAAGAGACCCAGTACTTC.

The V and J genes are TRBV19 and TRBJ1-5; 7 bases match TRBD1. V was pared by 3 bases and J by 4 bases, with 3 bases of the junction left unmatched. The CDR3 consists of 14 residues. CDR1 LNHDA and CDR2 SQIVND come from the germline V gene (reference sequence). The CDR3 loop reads CASSMGTVNQPQHF. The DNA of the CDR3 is TGTGCCAGTAGTATGGGGACAGTTAATCAGCCCCAGCATTTT.

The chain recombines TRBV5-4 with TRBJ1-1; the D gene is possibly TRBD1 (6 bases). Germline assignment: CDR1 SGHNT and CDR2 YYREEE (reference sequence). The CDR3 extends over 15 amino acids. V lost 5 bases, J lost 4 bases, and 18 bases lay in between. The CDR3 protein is CASRKLNREGTEAFF. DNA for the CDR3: TGTGCCAGCAGAAAATTGAACAGGGAAGGCACTGAAGCTTTCTTT.

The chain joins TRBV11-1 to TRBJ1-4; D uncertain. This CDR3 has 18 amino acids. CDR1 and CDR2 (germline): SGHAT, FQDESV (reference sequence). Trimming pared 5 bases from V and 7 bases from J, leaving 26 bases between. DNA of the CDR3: TGTGCCAGCAGCCACCTACCAGTCCGGGGTCTCTCCGGTGAAAAACTGTTTTTT. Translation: CASSHLPVRGLSGEKLFF.

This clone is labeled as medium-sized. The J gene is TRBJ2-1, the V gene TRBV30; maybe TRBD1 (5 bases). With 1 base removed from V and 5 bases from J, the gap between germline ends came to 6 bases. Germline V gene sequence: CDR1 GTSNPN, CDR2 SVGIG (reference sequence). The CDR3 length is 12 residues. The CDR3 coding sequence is TGTGCCTGGAGTGGACAGCACAATGAGCAGTTCTTC. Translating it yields CAWSGQHNEQFF.

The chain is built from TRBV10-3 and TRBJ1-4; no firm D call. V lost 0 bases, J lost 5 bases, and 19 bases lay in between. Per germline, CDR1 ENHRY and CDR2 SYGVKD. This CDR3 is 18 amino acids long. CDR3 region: CAISESRPDQILNEKLFF. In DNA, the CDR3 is TGTGCCATCAGTGAGTCGAGGCCAGACCAAATTCTGAATGAAAAACTGTTTTTT.

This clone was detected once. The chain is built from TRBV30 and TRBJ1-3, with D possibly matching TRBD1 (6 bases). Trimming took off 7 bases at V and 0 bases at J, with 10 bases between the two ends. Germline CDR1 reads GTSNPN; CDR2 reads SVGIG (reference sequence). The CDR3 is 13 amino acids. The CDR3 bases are TGTGCCTCGAGGGGGGGCTCTGGAAACACCATATATTTT. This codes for CASRGGSGNTIYF.

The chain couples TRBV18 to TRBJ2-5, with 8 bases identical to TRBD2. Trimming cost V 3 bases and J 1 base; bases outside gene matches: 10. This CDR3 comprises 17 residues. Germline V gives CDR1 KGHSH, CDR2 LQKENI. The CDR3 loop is CASSPPRGGGPQETQYF. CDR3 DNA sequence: TGTGCCAGCTCACCCCCCCGGGGCGGGGGGCCCCAAGAGACCCAGTACTTC.

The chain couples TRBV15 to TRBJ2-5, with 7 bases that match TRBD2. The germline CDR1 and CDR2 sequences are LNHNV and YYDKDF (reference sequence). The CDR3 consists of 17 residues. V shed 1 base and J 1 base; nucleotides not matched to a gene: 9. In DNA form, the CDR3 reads TGTGCCACCAGCAGAGCGGGGGGAGGGAACCTCCAAGAGACCCAGTACTTC. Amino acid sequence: CATSRAGGGNLQETQYF.

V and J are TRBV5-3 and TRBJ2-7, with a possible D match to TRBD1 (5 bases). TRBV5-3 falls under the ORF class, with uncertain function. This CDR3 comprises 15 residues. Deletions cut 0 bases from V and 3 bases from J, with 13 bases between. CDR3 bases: TGTGCCAGAAGCTTGGCTGCAGGGAAGTTCTACGAGCAGTACTTC. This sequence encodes CARSLAAGKFYEQYF.

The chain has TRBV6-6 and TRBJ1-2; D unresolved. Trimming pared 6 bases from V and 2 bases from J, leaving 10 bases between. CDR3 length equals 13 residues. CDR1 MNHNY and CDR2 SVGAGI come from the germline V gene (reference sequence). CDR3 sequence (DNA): TGTGCCAGCAGCCAAGTCCTAAACTATGGCTACACCTTC. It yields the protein CASSQVLNYGYTF.

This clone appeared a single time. The CDR3 loop reads CSGIQGAGEKLFF. CDR3 DNA sequence: TGCAGCGGAATACAGGGGGCAGGAGAAAAACTGTTTTTT. The chain uses TRBV29-1 and TRBJ1-4; TRBD1 matches 9 bases. The V and J ends lost 7 bases and 8 bases, in that order; junction bases with no gene match: 8. The CDR3 is 13 residues long. Germline loops: CDR1 SQVTM, CDR2 ANQGSEA.

The CDR3 loop reads CASSLGDRISGNTIYF. The CDR3 DNA reads TGTGCCAGCAGCTTAGGGGACAGAATCTCTGGAAACACCATATATTTT. The V gene is TRBV7-2, the J gene TRBJ1-3, with TRBD1 matching over 7 bases. Germline values: CDR1 SGHTA, CDR2 FQGNSA. The CDR3 has 16 residues. V was clipped by 1 base and J by 0 bases; unmatched bases: 3.